The next 24 T cell receptor beta chains were all read from a single sample in a study of T-cell memory formation after mild COVID-19. One entry per CDR3 protein results from TCRdb running MiXCR on the 5' RACE reads. The sample shows 380,000 or so distinct CDR3 sequences, approximately 14% of them seen only once. Sequenced input: PBMCs or a T cell subset sorted from them (not recorded which). The origin of the receptors is a man between 18 and 29 years old who had mild COVID-19 (a few samples of this study predate the infection). Cell type and time point are not known.

The V call is TRBV6-2 or TRBV6-3, the J call TRBJ2-7; weak D call: TRBD1 (6 bases). CDR1 and CDR2 (germline): MNHEY, SVGEGT. The CDR3 runs 14 residues. Between the trimmed V and J ends, which lost 0 bases and 6 bases, there was a span of 12 bases. Here the CDR3 reads CASSYSPGAAEQYV. The CDR3, as DNA: TGTGCCAGCAGTTACTCGCCAGGGGCGGCCGAGCAGTACGTC.

This clonotype has just a few counts. The chain combines TRBV6-5 with TRBJ2-1; the match to TRBD2 covers 7 bases. V was pared by 7 bases and J by 4 bases, with 13 bases of the junction left unmatched. Germline-derived CDR1 and CDR2 are MNHEY and SVGAGI. This CDR3 region has 16 residues. The CDR3 loop reads CASKAAGVDLYNEQFF. CDR3 in DNA: TGTGCCAGCAAGGCGGCGGGGGTCGACCTTTACAATGAGCAGTTCTTC.

V and J are TRBV6-2 or TRBV6-3 and TRBJ1-1, with 7 bases lining up with TRBD1. From germline, CDR1 is MNHEY and CDR2 SVGEGT. This CDR3 contains 17 residues. Trimming took 5 bases from V and 8 from J; bases not matched to a gene: 20. The CDR3 spells CASSRSSLSNRDREAFF. In DNA, the CDR3 is TGTGCCAGCAGTCGCTCATCCCTCTCGAACCGGGACAGAGAAGCTTTCTTT.

This clonotype was recorded many times. The chain joins TRBV5-1 to TRBJ1-1, with D possibly being TRBD1 (6 bases). V lost 0 bases and J 1 base, leaving 10 bases between the germline ends. CDR3 length equals 15 residues. The germline gives CDR1 SGHRS, CDR2 YFSETQ. In DNA form, the CDR3 reads TGCGCCAGCAGCTTGGTCCCGGGGGCGAACACTGAAGCTTTCTTT. As protein: CASSLVPGANTEAFF.

This clonotype appeared many times. The V call is TRBV12-3 or TRBV12-4, the J call TRBJ2-7, with D unclear. V was pared by 3 bases and J by 3 bases, with 9 bases between. The CDR3 extends over 13 amino acids. The CDR3 DNA is TGTGCCAGCAGTTTGGGCGGCGACTACGAGCAGTACGTC. It encodes CASSLGGDYEQYV.

This rearrangement joins TRBV28 to TRBJ1-4; D unresolved. The germline V gene has CDR1 MDHEN and CDR2 SYDVKM. V dropped 4 bases and J dropped 4 bases, with 13 bases sitting between them. CDR3 length equals 15 residues. This CDR3 reads CASSWTANLNEKLFF. The CDR3 DNA sequence: TGTGCCAGCAGTTGGACGGCCAATCTTAATGAAAAACTGTTTTTT. The full variable domain, its missing parts supplied by reference TRBV28 and TRBJ1-4, is DVKVTQSSRYLVKRTGEKVFLECVQDMDHENMFWYRQDPGLGLRLIYFSYDVKMKEKGDIPEGYSVSREKKERFSLILESASTNQTSMYLCASSWTANLNEKLFFGSGTQLSVL.

This clonotype occurred many times. This chain links TRBV12-3 or TRBV12-4 with TRBJ2-7; the D gene is possibly TRBD1 (5 bases). The CDR3 contains 11 residues. V was trimmed by 5 bases and J by 6 bases, leaving 8 bases between them. The CDR3 region has the DNA TGTGCCAGCAGTGCAGGGTTCGAGCAGTACGTC. Translated: CASSAGFEQYV.

The chain is built from TRBV7-2 and TRBJ1-1; D is undetermined. Trimming shortened V by 2 bases and J by 1 base, and 14 bases separated the two germline ends. Germline assignment: CDR1 SGHTA and CDR2 FQGNSA. CDR3 length: 16 residues. The CDR3, as DNA: TGTGCCAGCAGCTTATTTCGAGGCCCAAAGAACACTGAAGCTTTCTTT. It yields the protein CASSLFRGPKNTEAFF.

The table lists this clonotype with many counts. V and J are TRBV29-1 and TRBJ2-3; TRBD1 matches at 10 bases. Looked up from germline, CDR1 is SQVTM and CDR2 is ANQGSEA. V was pared by 5 bases and J by 2 bases, with 7 bases of the junction left unmatched. This CDR3 region has 15 residues. This CDR3 reads CSVPRTGGYTDTQYF. The DNA of the CDR3 is TGCAGCGTTCCGCGGACAGGGGGTTACACAGATACGCAGTATTTT.

The gene calls are TRBV5-1 and TRBJ2-5; 8 bases align to TRBD2. The junction had 10 bases not matched to a gene; V was cut back by 4 bases and J by 5 bases. Germline V CDR1 and CDR2: SGHRS, YFSETQ. The CDR3 sequence is 15 residues long. The CDR3 DNA reads TGCGCCAGCAGCATACCGGGACTAGAGCTGGAGACCCAGTACTTC. This translates into CASSIPGLELETQYF.

In its sample, this clonotype was seen many times. The chain combines TRBV7-3 with TRBJ2-2, with 8 bases that match TRBD2. CDR3 length: 17 amino acids. With V trimmed by 3 bases and J by 1 base, 7 bases remained unmatched. The germline gives CDR1 SGHTA, CDR2 FQGTGA. CDR3 protein: CASSFQAGLGNTGELFF. The DNA of the CDR3 is TGTGCCAGCAGCTTTCAAGCGGGACTAGGGAACACCGGGGAGCTGTTTTTT. Full variable domain (rest looked up from reference TRBV7-3 and TRBJ2-2): GAGVSQTPSNKVTEKGKYVELRCDPISGHTALYWYRQSLGQGPEFLIYFQGTGAADDSGLPNDRFFAVRPEGSVSTLKIQRTERGDSAVYLCASSFQAGLGNTGELFFGEGSRLTVL.

This clonotype has only a few counts. This chain uses TRBV9 with TRBJ2-2; 7 bases agree with TRBD1. CDR3 length: 15 amino acids. The V gene end was trimmed by 3 bases and the J gene end by 4 bases; junction bases not matched to a gene: 6. Looked up from germline, CDR1 is SGDLS and CDR2 is YYNGEE. The CDR3 spells CASSADRVITGELFF. CDR3 sequence (DNA): TGTGCCAGCAGCGCCGACAGGGTGATCACCGGGGAGCTGTTTTTT. The entire variable domain, with the rest obtained from reference TRBV9 and TRBJ2-2, is as follows: DSGVTQTPKHLITATGQRVTLRCSPRSGDLSVYWYQQSLDQGLQFLIQYYNGEERAKGNILERFSAQQFPDLHSELNLSSLELGDSALYFCASSADRVITGELFFGEGSRLTVL.

The chain employs TRBV20-1 and TRBJ2-7, with 9 bases lining up with TRBD1. The J segment lost 4 bases and the V segment lost 2 bases, leaving 6 bases of the junction unmatched. CDR3 size: 14 residues. The germline gives CDR1 DFQATT, CDR2 SNEGSKA (reference sequence). The DNA of the CDR3 is TGCAGTGCTAGATTGGACAGGGGCGTATACGAGCAGTACTTC. As protein: CSARLDRGVYEQYF.

The V call is TRBV20-1, the J call TRBJ2-3; D perhaps matches TRBD2 (6 bases). CDR1 and CDR2 (germline): DFQATT, SNEGSKA (reference sequence). The CDR3 length is 12 residues. The CDR3 nucleotides are TGCAGCCAAGGACGGAGGGCGGATACGCAGTATTTT. Its protein product is CSQGRRADTQYF.

The chain combines TRBV6-2 or TRBV6-3 with TRBJ2-3; a possible D gene is TRBD1 (6 bases). Germline V lookup: CDR1 MNHEY, CDR2 SVGEGT. V shed 5 bases and J shed 9 bases, with 21 bases lying between them. The CDR3 has 15 residues. The DNA of the CDR3 is TGTGCCAGCAGTCGTAGGGACACCCATTTCGGAACGCAGTATTTT. It specifies CASSRRDTHFGTQYF.

This clonotype has ten or more counts. This sequence joins TRBV3-1 and TRBJ1-1, with TRBD1 as a possible D gene (6 bases). V gave up 5 bases and J gave up 3 bases, with 10 bases separating them. The CDR3 consists of 13 residues. The germline gives CDR1 LGHDT, CDR2 YNNKEL (reference sequence). The CDR3 loop reads CASSGQTHTEAFF. Written as DNA, the CDR3 is TGTGCCAGCAGCGGACAGACTCACACTGAAGCTTTCTTT.

CDR3 region: CSAATAAGHQPQHF. DNA for the CDR3: TGCAGTGCTGCGACAGCGGCCGGCCATCAGCCCCAGCATTTT. V gene TRBV20-1 combines with J gene TRBJ1-5, with D possibly being TRBD1 (5 bases). The V end was cut by 5 bases, the J end by 5 bases, with 16 bases between. The CDR3 extends over 14 amino acids. The germline V gene has CDR1 DFQATT and CDR2 SNEGSKA (reference sequence).

The chain carries TRBV6-2 or TRBV6-3 and TRBJ1-2; the match to TRBD1 covers 10 bases. The germline gives CDR1 MNHEY, CDR2 SVGEGT. The CDR3 runs to 16 residues. V lost 2 bases to trimming and J lost 4 bases; unmatched junction nucleotides: 7. The CDR3 loop reads CASSYAGGQGFYGYTF. The CDR3 DNA is TGTGCCAGCAGTTACGCCGGGGGACAGGGGTTCTATGGCTACACCTTC.

Only a few counts were recorded for this clonotype. The J gene is TRBJ2-3, the V gene TRBV4-3; 11 bases align to TRBD2. The germline V gene encodes CDR1 LGHNA and CDR2 YSLEER. J gave up 5 bases and V 2 bases, and 6 bases lay outside the gene matches. This CDR3 spans 16 amino acids. The CDR3 reads CASSQSSGGWRDTQYF. CDR3 DNA sequence: TGCGCCAGCAGCCAATCTAGCGGGGGGTGGCGAGATACGCAGTATTTT.

The chain uses TRBV19 and TRBJ2-5; the match to TRBD2 covers 7 bases. Losses at the gene ends were 7 bases for V and 5 bases for J; bases not matched to a gene: 10. Germline CDR1 is LNHDA and CDR2 is SQIVND (reference sequence). The CDR3 spans 14 residues. Written as DNA, the CDR3 is TGTGCCAGTACCCAGCGGAGGGGAGGGGAGACCCAGTACTTC. Protein: CASTQRRGGETQYF.

This clonotype was recorded a few times. This chain connects TRBV7-6 to TRBJ1-1; TRBD1 aligns across 7 bases. CDR1 and CDR2 from the germline V gene are SGHVS and FNYEAQ. This CDR3 spans 14 amino acids. The V segment lost 5 bases and the J segment 10 bases; nucleotides outside the gene matches: 13. The CDR3 sequence: CASSQSRDSLGAFF. CDR3 DNA sequence: TGTGCCAGCAGCCAGAGCCGGGACAGCCTGGGAGCTTTCTTT.

The chain is built from TRBV5-1 and TRBJ1-6; perhaps TRBD1 as D (5 bases). The CDR3 is made up of 16 amino acids. Germline V lookup: CDR1 SGHRS, CDR2 YFSETQ. Trimming cost V 1 base and J 8 bases, with 16 bases left between them. For the CDR3, the DNA is TGCGCCAGCAGCTTGATCGCGTCGCGGGACGATTCACCCCTCCACTTT. Translation: CASSLIASRDDSPLHF.

The chain employs TRBV24-1 and TRBJ1-6; 7 nucleotides line up with TRBD1. Germline loops: CDR1 KGHDR, CDR2 SFDVKD. This CDR3 comprises 16 residues. V lost 9 bases, J lost 7 bases, and 14 bases stayed unmatched. CDR3 amino acids: CATAGTDPFWNSPLHF. CDR3 bases: TGTGCCACCGCCGGGACAGATCCGTTTTGGAATTCACCCCTCCACTTT.

This clonotype was counted between two and nine times. This chain uses TRBV6-2 or TRBV6-3 with TRBJ1-5; D remains ambiguous. The CDR3 sequence is 13 residues long. V lost 5 bases and J 2 bases, leaving 7 bases between the germline ends. The V gene's germline CDR1 is MNHEY and CDR2 SVGEGT. As DNA, the CDR3 is TGTGCCAGCAGTCGAGTGGGCAATCAGCCCCAGCATTTT. Translation: CASSRVGNQPQHF.